Presented here are 23 T cell receptor beta chains from one specimen sequenced in a study of PD-1 blockade in classical Hodgkin lymphoma (TCRdb year 2020). Receptors were amplified or captured by the immunoSEQ multiplex PCR assay. TCRdb mirrors the immuneACCESS table, restricted to in-frame sequences. Some clones are absent from its copies; in checked studies, under half trace to an unresolved V gene, and the reason for the others is unknown. The sample table shows about 10,000 clones, and about 68% are seen once. The ten largest make up about a tenth of the sample. Interpreted using the paper, the time point label stands for: cycle 4 day 1 (C4D1), after 6 weeks of nivolumab. Every trial patient had relapsed following autologous stem cell transplantation, and prior brentuximab vedotin exposure was what differed among cohorts A, B and C. Using a Miltenyi CD8+ T cell isolation kit, CD8+ T cells were purified from thawed PBMCs through magnetic negative selection.

The sequences come from CD8+ T cells from blood, collected before the fourth cycle of nivolumab. Source of these receptors: a human donor with classical Hodgkin lymphoma.

The rearrangement joins TRBV6-5 to TRBJ2-3; D gene ambiguous. Trimming took off 0 bases at V and 8 bases at J, with 12 bases between the two ends. This CDR3 is 14 amino acids long. CDR1 and CDR2 from the germline V gene are MNHEY and SVGAGI. CDR3: CASSYSERSGTQYF. As DNA, the CDR3 is TGTGCCAGCAGTTACTCGGAGAGGTCGGGTACGCAGTATTTT.

This rearrangement joins TRBV6-5 to TRBJ2-1; possible D gene TRBD1, 6 bases. This CDR3 is 12 amino acids long. The germline V gene has CDR1 MNHEY and CDR2 SVGAGI. Between the trimmed V and J ends, which lost 4 bases and 6 bases, there was a span of 7 bases. This chain's CDR3 is CASSSQGNEQFF. CDR3 nucleotide sequence: TGTGCCAGCAGTTCACAGGGCAATGAGCAGTTCTTC.

The rearrangement joins TRBV5-1 to TRBJ2-7; D might be TRBD2 (5 bases). CDR1 is SGHRS and CDR2 is YFSETQ in the germline V gene. This CDR3 has 13 residues. V dropped 0 bases and J dropped 6 bases, with 10 bases sitting between them. CDR3 sequence: CASSLVSSPEQYF. CDR3 DNA sequence: TGCGCCAGCAGCTTGGTGTCTAGCCCCGAGCAGTACTTC.

V and J are TRBV10-3 and TRBJ1-1; D is ambiguous. Germline V gene data show CDR1 as ENHRY and CDR2 as SYGVKD. CDR3 length: 12 amino acids. Deletions cut 3 bases from V and 10 bases from J, with 12 bases between. The chain's CDR3 is CAISDPGIVAFF. DNA for the CDR3: TGTGCCATCAGTGATCCGGGAATAGTAGCTTTCTTT.

This chain uses TRBV5-5 with TRBJ2-3; 11 bases align to TRBD2. The CDR3 loop spans 14 amino acids. V lost 4 bases and J lost 8; bases outside the gene matches: 6. Germline V lookup: CDR1 SGHKS, CDR2 YYEKEE (reference sequence). In DNA form, the CDR3 reads TGTGCCAGCAGCCCGGGACTAGCGGTTCTTACGCAGTATTTT. As protein: CASSPGLAVLTQYF. The variable domain in full, with the rest retrieved from reference TRBV5-5 and TRBJ2-3, is DAGVTQSPTHLIKTRGQQVTLRCSPISGHKSVSWYQQVLGQGPQFIFQYYEKEERGRGNFPDRFSARQFPNYSSELNVNALLLGDSALYLCASSPGLAVLTQYFGPGTRLTVL.

The genes are TRBV30 and TRBJ2-3, with TRBD2 identical over 7 bases. The CDR3 spans 14 residues. J was trimmed by 6 bases and V by 1 base; bases with no gene match: 7. Germline lookup yields CDR1 GTSNPN and CDR2 SVGIG (reference sequence). This chain's CDR3 is CAWSGWEGGDTQYF. CDR3 DNA sequence: TGTGCCTGGAGTGGTTGGGAGGGCGGGGATACGCAGTATTTT.

The J gene is TRBJ2-1, the V gene TRBV5-8; 9 nucleotides match TRBD1. This CDR3 region has 15 residues. The J segment lost 1 base and the V segment lost 7 bases, leaving 6 bases of the junction unmatched. Germline CDR1 reads SGHTS; CDR2 reads YDEGEE. CDR3 DNA sequence: TGTGCCAGCGACTCCGGGACAGGGTCCTACAATGAGCAGTTCTTC. This sequence encodes CASDSGTGSYNEQFF.

The V call is TRBV6-1, the J call TRBJ1-1; D not resolved. V lost 8 bases and J 0 bases, leaving 7 bases between the germline ends. CDR1 is MNHNS and CDR2 is SASEGT in the germline V gene. The length of the CDR3 is 12 residues. CDR3 DNA sequence: TGTGCCAGCCGACCATTGAACACTGAAGCTTTCTTT. Protein: CASRPLNTEAFF.

The chain links TRBV10-3 to TRBJ1-2; 10 bases are a match to TRBD1. Germline trimming cut 8 bases from V and 6 bases from J; bases unmatched to any gene: 6. The CDR3 covers 13 residues. Looked up from germline, CDR1 is ENHRY and CDR2 is SYGVKD. CDR3 DNA sequence: TGTGCCATCGACCGGGACAGGGGCGATGGCTACACCTTC. Its translation is CAIDRDRGDGYTF.

V is TRBV6-6 and J is TRBJ1-1; D is possibly TRBD1 (5 bases). Germline V lookup: CDR1 MNHNY, CDR2 SVGAGI (reference sequence). This CDR3 is built from 12 residues. V gave up 10 bases and J gave up 0 bases, with 9 bases separating them. CDR3 bases: TGTGCCACAGGACACTTGAACACTGAAGCTTTCTTT. Translated, it gives CATGHLNTEAFF.

This clone was seen only a few times. The chain is built from TRBV27 and TRBJ1-2, with D uncertain. The CDR3 sequence is 13 residues long. Germline CDR1 and CDR2: MNHEY and SMNVEV (reference sequence). Trimming took 3 bases from V and 6 from J, leaving 11 bases between them. In DNA form, the CDR3 reads TGTGCCAGCAGTTTGGGCAGGTTGGATGGCTACACCTTC. The encoded protein is CASSLGRLDGYTF.

This chain joins TRBV6-6 and TRBJ2-7; 7 positions agree with TRBD1. From germline, CDR1 is MNHNY and CDR2 SVGAGI (reference sequence). J was trimmed by 2 bases and V by 2 bases; bases with no gene match: 3. CDR3 length equals 14 residues. The CDR3 here is CASSYNRGAYEQYF. CDR3 coding DNA: TGTGCCAGCAGTTACAACAGGGGCGCCTACGAGCAGTACTTC.

The genes are TRBV9 and TRBJ1-2; 8 bases fit TRBD1. Germline CDR1 reads SGDLS; CDR2 reads YYNGEE. The CDR3 is 15 residues long. Losses at the gene ends were 2 bases for V and 3 bases for J; bases not matched to a gene: 6. CDR3 DNA sequence: TGTGCCAGCAGCGTGACAGGGGACCCACACTATGGCTACACCTTC. Translating gives CASSVTGDPHYGYTF.

This clone was observed once. The chain recombines TRBV27 with TRBJ2-2; D ambiguous. Trimming shortened V by 4 bases and J by 4 bases, and 10 bases separated the two germline ends. The germline V gene has CDR1 MNHEY and CDR2 SMNVEV (reference sequence). CDR3 size: 14 residues. In nucleotides, the CDR3 is TGTGCCAGCAGTTATGTAGATTCCACCGGGGAGCTGTTTTTT. Translation: CASSYVDSTGELFF.

V usage is TRBV6-1 and J usage is TRBJ1-1, with D possibly being TRBD1 (5 bases). Germline V gene sequence: CDR1 MNHNS, CDR2 SASEGT. The CDR3 covers 14 residues. Trimming removed 3 bases from V and 7 bases from J, with 15 bases in between. The DNA for the CDR3 is TGTGCCAGCAGTGATGGGCAGGGAGGCCTTGAAGCTTTCTTT. This sequence encodes CASSDGQGGLEAFF.

This clone was seen a few times. The chain combines TRBV2 with TRBJ1-2, with 9 bases identical to TRBD1. The V gene end was trimmed by 6 bases and the J gene end by 10 bases; junction bases not matched to a gene: 3. CDR1 and CDR2 from the germline V gene are SNHLY and FYNNEI. The CDR3 length is 11 residues. The CDR3 DNA reads TGTGCCAGCAGGGGACAGGGAACCTACACCTTC. It is translated as CASRGQGTYTF.

The chain couples TRBV7-2 to TRBJ1-3, with 9 bases aligning to TRBD1. The V segment lost 5 bases and the J segment 3 bases; nucleotides outside the gene matches: 11. The CDR3 totals 17 residues. Germline V gene data show CDR1 as SGHTA and CDR2 as FQGNSA. The CDR3 sequence: CASSPGQGLTRGNTIYF. As DNA, the CDR3 is TGTGCCAGCAGCCCCGGACAGGGGCTAACACGTGGAAACACCATATATTTT.

The rearrangement uses TRBV5-6 and TRBJ2-7, with 8 nucleotides matching TRBD2. The germline gives CDR1 SGHDT, CDR2 YYEEEE. Trimming took 4 bases from V and 3 from J; bases not matched to a gene: 12. This CDR3 is built from 16 residues. The CDR3 region has the DNA TGTGCCAGCAGCGAATATGGACTAGCTTTTGGCTACGAGCAGTACTTC. Its translation is CASSEYGLAFGYEQYF.

DNA of the CDR3: TGTGCCAGCGAGGCGGGAACGAACACCGGGGAGCTGTTTTTT. This translates into CASEAGTNTGELFF. V usage is TRBV2 and J usage is TRBJ2-2, with a tentative D call TRBD2 (6 bases). Trimming pared 8 bases from V and 0 bases from J, leaving 10 bases between. CDR1 and CDR2 from the germline V gene are SNHLY and FYNNEI. There are 14 residues in the CDR3.

The J gene is TRBJ1-2, the V gene TRBV7-9, with 8 nucleotides matching TRBD1. Germline V gene data show CDR1 as SEHNR and CDR2 as FQNEAQ (reference sequence). This CDR3 comprises 13 residues. V dropped 6 bases and J dropped 7; count of bases not matched to a gene: 7. The CDR3 here is CASRLTGEVGYTF. The CDR3 coding sequence is TGTGCCAGCAGATTGACAGGGGAGGTTGGCTACACCTTC.

The chain links TRBV6-5 to TRBJ2-2, with 8 bases lining up with TRBD2. This CDR3 spans 13 amino acids. Germline V gene lookup returns CDR1 MNHEY and CDR2 SVGAGI. The trim removed 6 bases at V and 6 bases at J, leaving 3 bases unmatched. The CDR3 is CASSHGRAGELFF. DNA of the CDR3: TGTGCCAGCAGCCACGGGAGGGCCGGGGAGCTGTTTTTT.

The chain combines TRBV6-6 with TRBJ1-1, with unresolved D. The CDR3 is 13 residues long. The germline CDR1 and CDR2 sequences are MNHNY and SVGAGI (reference sequence). V was trimmed by 2 bases and J by 1 base, leaving 5 bases between them. CDR3 region: CASSYGGNTEAFF. CDR3 nucleotide sequence: TGTGCCAGCAGTTACGGAGGGAACACTGAAGCTTTCTTT.

V and J are TRBV6-6 and TRBJ1-2; 8 bases agree with TRBD1. Germline loops: CDR1 MNHNY, CDR2 SVGAGI (reference sequence). CDR3 length: 14 residues. J was trimmed by 6 bases and V by 5 bases; bases with no gene match: 8. DNA for the CDR3: TGTGCCAGCAGTCCCAGGGGGCGCATCGATGGCTACACCTTC. It yields the protein CASSPRGRIDGYTF.